In its sample, the clone carrying this T cell receptor beta chain was seen once. As yet, its antigen is unknown. The data are from a study of cytomegalovirus exposure and HLA in healthy donors. Broader study findings: An apparent linkage of common viral pathogens to several of the most significant clusters emerged in a later analysis. The study dropped some indistinguishable V segments, TRBV6-2 and TRBV6-3 among them.

Researchers ran the PCR with 60 Vbeta and 13 Jbeta primers. Produced via immunoSEQ multiplex PCR; TCRdb's table is partial and in-frame only. This sample has some 120,000 clones; 75% to 85% occur once, and the top ten carry approximately 10%. V lost 1 base to trimming and J lost 7 bases, with 14 bases between them. Per germline, CDR1 SGHRS and CDR2 YFSETQ. This CDR3 spans 15 amino acids. The chain joins TRBV5-1 to TRBJ1-4; TRBD1 might be the D (6 bases). The clonotype was recovered from a man aged 25-40 years in good health and CMV-seropositive. Material: PBMCs. CDR3 nucleotides: TGCGCCAGCAGCTTGCAGGGGAATTTGGGTGAAAAACTGTTTTTT. Its translation is CASSLQGNLGEKLFF.